The present T cell receptor (beta chain) was sequenced within a study of Graves' ophthalmopathy and Graves' hyperthyroidism. CAS ≥3, NOSPECS ≥4, moderate-to-severe activity and duration under 3 months marked donors with ophthalmopathy. Orbital computed tomography and thyroid ultrasound, along with TRAb, serum thyroxine and clinical symptoms, underpinned diagnosis. PBMCs were density-gradient isolated from roughly 10 ml fresh blood. This clonotype was observed many times. Its specificity is unknown. This CDR3 has 15 residues. Germline CDR1 SQVTM, CDR2 ANQGSEA. V shed 0 bases, J shed 2 bases, and the junction held 7 bases outside the gene matches. The authors amplified TCR beta CDR3 regions from RNA transcripts. In the first round, RT-PCR was carried out with HTBI primers, and a multiplex PCR formed the second round. TCRdb re-analysed the multiplex PCR reads in MiXCR, keeping a single row per CDR3 protein. Of about 740,000 distinct CDR3 sequences listed, 40% are singletons.

Broader study findings: Detection in blood was also observed for most expanded thyroid clonotypes above 0.001 frequency.

V gene TRBV29-1 combines with J gene TRBJ2-7, with 7 bases that match TRBD1. What was sequenced was peripheral blood. This receptor was obtained from an adult man with Graves' ophthalmopathy. CDR3 sequence: CSVEDPDRTTYEQYF. CDR3 DNA: TGCAGCGTTGAAGACCCGGACAGGACAACCTACGAGCAGTACTTC.